This T cell receptor (beta chain) was documented in a study of glioma-infiltrating T cells after dendritic cell vaccination. TCRdb's table, derived via immunoSEQ multiplex PCR, lists solely in-frame clones and lacks some. Of about 92,000 clones listed, over 75% were seen once; the top ten hold about a sixth. V lost 0 bases and J lost 5; bases outside the gene matches: 15. Germline V gives CDR1 LNHNV, CDR2 YYDKDF (reference sequence). This CDR3 has 18 amino acids. The sequencing here drew on blood, taken before dendritic cell vaccination. The V gene is TRBV15, the J gene TRBJ2-5; 7 positions match TRBD2. This clonotype originated in a human donor with glioblastoma. CDR3 DNA: TGTGCCACCAGCAGAGATCGCTCTGGGGGGAGGGCCGAGGAGACCCAGTACTTC. This translates into CATSRDRSGGRAEETQYF.